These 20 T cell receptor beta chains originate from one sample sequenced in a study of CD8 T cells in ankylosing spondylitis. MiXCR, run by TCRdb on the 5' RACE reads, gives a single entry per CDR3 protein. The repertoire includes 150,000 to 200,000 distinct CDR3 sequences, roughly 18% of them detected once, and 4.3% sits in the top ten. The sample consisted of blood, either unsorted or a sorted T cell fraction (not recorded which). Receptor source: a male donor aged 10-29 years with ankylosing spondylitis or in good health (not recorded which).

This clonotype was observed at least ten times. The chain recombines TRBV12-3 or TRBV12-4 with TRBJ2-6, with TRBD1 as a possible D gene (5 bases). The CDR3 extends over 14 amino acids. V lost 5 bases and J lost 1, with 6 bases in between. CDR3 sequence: CASSPGSGANVLTF. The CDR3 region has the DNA TGTGCCAGCAGTCCAGGGTCTGGGGCCAACGTCCTGACTTTC.

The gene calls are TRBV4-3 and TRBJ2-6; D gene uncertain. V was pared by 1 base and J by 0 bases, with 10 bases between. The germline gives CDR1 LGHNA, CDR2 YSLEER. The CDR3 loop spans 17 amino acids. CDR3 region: CASSQGGFDSGANVLTF. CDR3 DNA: TGCGCCAGCAGCCAAGGGGGTTTTGACTCTGGGGCCAACGTCCTGACTTTC.

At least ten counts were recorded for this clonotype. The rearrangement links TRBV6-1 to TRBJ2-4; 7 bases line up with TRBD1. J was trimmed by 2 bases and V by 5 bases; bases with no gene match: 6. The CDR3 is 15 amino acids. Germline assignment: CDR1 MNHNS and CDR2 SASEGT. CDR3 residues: CASSTTGITKNIQYF. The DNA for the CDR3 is TGTGCCAGCAGTACGACAGGGATTACCAAAAACATTCAGTACTTC.

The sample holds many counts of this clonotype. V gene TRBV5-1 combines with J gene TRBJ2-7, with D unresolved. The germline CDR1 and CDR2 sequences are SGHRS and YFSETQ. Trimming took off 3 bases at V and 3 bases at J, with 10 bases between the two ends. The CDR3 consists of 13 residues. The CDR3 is CASSSTPGYEQYV. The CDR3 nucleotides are TGCGCCAGCAGCTCGACGCCCGGCTACGAGCAGTACGTC.

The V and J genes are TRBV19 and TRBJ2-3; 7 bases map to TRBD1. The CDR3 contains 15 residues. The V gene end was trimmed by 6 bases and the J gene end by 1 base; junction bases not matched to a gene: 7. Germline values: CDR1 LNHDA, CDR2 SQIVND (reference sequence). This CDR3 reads CASSQTGVGTDTQYF. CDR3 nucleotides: TGTGCCAGTAGCCAAACAGGGGTGGGCACAGATACGCAGTATTTT.

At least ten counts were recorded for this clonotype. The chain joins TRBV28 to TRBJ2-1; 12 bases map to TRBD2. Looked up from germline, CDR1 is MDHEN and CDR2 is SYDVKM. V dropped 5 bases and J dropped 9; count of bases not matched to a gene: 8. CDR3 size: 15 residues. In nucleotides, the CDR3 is TGTGCCAGCAGTCGTGCGACTAGCGGGAGAGGTGAGCAGTTCTTC. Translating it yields CASSRATSGRGEQFF.

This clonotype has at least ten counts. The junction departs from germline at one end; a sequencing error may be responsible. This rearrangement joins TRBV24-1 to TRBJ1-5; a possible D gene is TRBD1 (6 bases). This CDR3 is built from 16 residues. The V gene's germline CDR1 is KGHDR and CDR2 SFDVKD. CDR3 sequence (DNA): TGTGCCACCAGAGATTCCAGGGGATTAGGCAATCAGCCCCAGCATTTT. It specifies CATRDSRGLGNQPQHF.

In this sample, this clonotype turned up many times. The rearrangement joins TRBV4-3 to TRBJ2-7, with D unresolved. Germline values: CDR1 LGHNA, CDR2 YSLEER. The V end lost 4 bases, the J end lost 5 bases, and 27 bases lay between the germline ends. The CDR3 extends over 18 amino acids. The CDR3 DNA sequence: TGCGCCAGCAGCCCGTCAAACATGGGTGGGATCCTACCCCACGAGCAGTACTTC. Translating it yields CASSPSNMGGILPHEQYF.

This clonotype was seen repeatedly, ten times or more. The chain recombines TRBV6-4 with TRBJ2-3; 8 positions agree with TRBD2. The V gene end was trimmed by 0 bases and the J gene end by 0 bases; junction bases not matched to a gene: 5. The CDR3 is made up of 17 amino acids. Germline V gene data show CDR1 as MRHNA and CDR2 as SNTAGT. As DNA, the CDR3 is TGTGCCAGCAGTGACTCGCCACTAGCGGCTAGCACAGATACGCAGTATTTT. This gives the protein CASSDSPLAASTDTQYF.

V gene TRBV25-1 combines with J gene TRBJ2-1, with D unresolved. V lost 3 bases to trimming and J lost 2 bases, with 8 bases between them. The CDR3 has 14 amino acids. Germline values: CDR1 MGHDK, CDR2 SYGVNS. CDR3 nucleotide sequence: TGTGCCAGCAGTGACTCGGCAACCTACAATGAGCAGTTCTTC. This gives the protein CASSDSATYNEQFF.

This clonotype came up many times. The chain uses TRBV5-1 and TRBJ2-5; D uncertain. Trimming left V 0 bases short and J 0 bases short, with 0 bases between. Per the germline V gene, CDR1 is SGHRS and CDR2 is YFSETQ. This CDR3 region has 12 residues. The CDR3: CASSLDQETQYF. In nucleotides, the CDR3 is TGCGCCAGCAGCTTGGACCAAGAGACCCAGTACTTC.

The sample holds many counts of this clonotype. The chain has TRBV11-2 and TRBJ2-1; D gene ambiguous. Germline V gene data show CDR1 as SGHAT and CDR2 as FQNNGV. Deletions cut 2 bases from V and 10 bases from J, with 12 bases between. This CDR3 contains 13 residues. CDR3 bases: TGTGCCAGCAGCTTACTTGGCGATCGGGAGCAGTTCTTC. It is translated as CASSLLGDREQFF. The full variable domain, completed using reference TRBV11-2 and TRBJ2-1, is EAGVAQSPRYKIIEKRQSVAFWCNPISGHATLYWYQQILGQGPKLLIQFQNNGVVDDSQLPKDRFSAERLKGVDSTLKIQPAKLEDSAVYLCASSLLGDREQFFGPGTRLTVL.

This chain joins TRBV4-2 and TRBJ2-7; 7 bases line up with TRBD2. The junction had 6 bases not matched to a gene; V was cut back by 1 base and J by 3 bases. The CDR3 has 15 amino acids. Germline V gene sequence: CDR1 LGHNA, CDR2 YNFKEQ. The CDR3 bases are TGTGCCAGCAGCCAAGGGCTAGCGGAGAACTACGAGCAGTACTTC. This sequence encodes CASSQGLAENYEQYF.

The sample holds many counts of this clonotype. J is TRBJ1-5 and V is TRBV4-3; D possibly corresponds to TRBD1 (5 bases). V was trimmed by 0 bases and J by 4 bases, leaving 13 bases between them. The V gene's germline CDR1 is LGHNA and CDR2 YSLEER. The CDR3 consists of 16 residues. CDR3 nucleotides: TGCGCCAGCAGCCAAGATCGGTGGCAGGGAAATCAGCCCCAGCATTTT. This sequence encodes CASSQDRWQGNQPQHF.

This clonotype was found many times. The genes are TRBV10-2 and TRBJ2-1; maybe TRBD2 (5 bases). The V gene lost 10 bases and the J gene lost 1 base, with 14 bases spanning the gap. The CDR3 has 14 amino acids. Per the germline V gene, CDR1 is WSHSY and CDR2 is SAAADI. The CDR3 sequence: CATEGLSSYNEQFF. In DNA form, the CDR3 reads TGCGCCACCGAGGGTCTCAGTTCCTACAATGAGCAGTTCTTC.

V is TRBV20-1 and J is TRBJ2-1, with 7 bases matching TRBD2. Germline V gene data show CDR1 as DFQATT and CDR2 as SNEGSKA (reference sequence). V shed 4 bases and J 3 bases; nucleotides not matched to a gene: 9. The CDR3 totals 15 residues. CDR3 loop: CSATISAGIYNEQFF. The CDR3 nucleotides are TGCAGTGCTACCATATCAGCGGGGATCTACAATGAGCAGTTCTTC.

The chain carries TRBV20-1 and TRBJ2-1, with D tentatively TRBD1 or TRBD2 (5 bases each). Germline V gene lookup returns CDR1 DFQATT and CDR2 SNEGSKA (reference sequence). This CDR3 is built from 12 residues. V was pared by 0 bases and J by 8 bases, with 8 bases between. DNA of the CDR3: TGCAGTGCTAGAGATGTGGGGGATGAGCAGTTCTTC. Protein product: CSARDVGDEQFF.

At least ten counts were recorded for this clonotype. The CDR3 here is CASTRGAWRLAGVPYEQFF. CDR3 bases: TGTGCCAGCACTCGGGGGGCTTGGAGACTAGCGGGAGTCCCATATGAGCAGTTCTTC. V usage is TRBV6-5 and J usage is TRBJ2-1, with TRBD2 matching 12 bases. This CDR3 is built from 19 residues. With V trimmed by 7 bases and J by 8 bases, 21 bases remained unmatched. From germline, CDR1 is MNHEY and CDR2 SVGAGI.

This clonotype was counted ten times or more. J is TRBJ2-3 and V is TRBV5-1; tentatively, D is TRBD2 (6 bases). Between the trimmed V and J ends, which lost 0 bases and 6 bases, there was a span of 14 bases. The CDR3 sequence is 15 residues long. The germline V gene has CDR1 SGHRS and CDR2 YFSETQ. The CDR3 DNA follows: TGCGCCAGCAGCTTGGGAGACAGCGGGTGGGATACGCAGTATTTT. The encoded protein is CASSLGDSGWDTQYF.

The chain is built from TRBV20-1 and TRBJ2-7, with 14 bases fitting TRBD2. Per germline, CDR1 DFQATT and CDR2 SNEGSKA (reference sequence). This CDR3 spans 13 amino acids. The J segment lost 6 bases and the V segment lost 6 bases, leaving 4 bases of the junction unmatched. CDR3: CSAATSGRGEQYF. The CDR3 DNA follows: TGCAGTGCCGCGACTAGCGGGAGGGGCGAGCAGTACTTC.